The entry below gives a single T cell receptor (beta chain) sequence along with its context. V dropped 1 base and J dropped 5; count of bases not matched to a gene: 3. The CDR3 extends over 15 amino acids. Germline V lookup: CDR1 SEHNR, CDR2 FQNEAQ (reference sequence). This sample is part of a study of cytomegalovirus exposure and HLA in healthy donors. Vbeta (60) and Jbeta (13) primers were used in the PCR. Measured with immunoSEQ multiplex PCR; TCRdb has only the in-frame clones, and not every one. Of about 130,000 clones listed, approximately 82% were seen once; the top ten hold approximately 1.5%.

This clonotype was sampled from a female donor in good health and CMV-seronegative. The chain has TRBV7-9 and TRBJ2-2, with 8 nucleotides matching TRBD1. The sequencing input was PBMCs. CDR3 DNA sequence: TGTGCCAGCAGCTTAGGGACAGGGAGTACCGGGGAGCTGTTTTTT. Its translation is CASSLGTGSTGELFF.